These 17 T cell receptor beta chains were all obtained from the same sample, sequenced in a study of T cell repertoires in cytomegalovirus infection. Their antigens remain unidentified. TCRdb re-derived calls from the reads in MiXCR, one entry per CDR3 protein. The sample yields 830,000 or so distinct CDR3 sequences, 30% to 35% seen once. The sequenced sample was cultured CD8+ T cells from PBMCs, obtained from culture after CMV antigen stimulation. The receptors come from a human donor in good health (CMV status not recorded). Some clones in this sample may be carry-over from other donors' samples.

This clonotype has just a few counts. The chain couples TRBV6-1 to TRBJ2-4, with D uncertain. From germline, CDR1 is MNHNS and CDR2 SASEGT. Trimming shortened V by 5 bases and J by 2 bases, and 19 bases separated the two germline ends. The CDR3 runs to 17 residues. CDR3 DNA: TGTGCCAGCAGTTCAAACGGCGCGCATGGGTCCAAAAACATTCAGTACTTC. Protein: CASSSNGAHGSKNIQYF.

This clonotype was seen more than once but under ten times. This sequence joins TRBV5-1 and TRBJ1-4, with TRBD1 matching over 12 bases. V lost 4 bases and J lost 3; bases outside the gene matches: 4. Germline CDR1 is SGHRS and CDR2 is YFSETQ. This CDR3 has 16 residues. CDR3 region: CASSTGTGGSNEKLFF. The CDR3 region has the DNA TGCGCCAGCAGCACGGGGACAGGGGGCTCTAATGAAAAACTGTTTTTT.

In the case of this clonotype: Mismatch with germline at one junction end may stem from a read error. This chain uses TRBV5-4 with TRBJ2-1; no clear D. The length of the CDR3 is 12 residues. Germline CDR1 SGHNT, CDR2 YYREEE (reference sequence). CDR3 sequence: CASSLGAAPGLF. CDR3 DNA sequence: TGTGCCAGCAGCTTGGGCGCGGCCCCCGGCCTCTTC.

This clonotype was seen repeatedly, ten times or more. The chain combines TRBV6-6 with TRBJ1-6; possible D gene TRBD1, 5 bases. V lost 7 bases and J lost 8, with 12 bases in between. This CDR3 comprises 13 residues. CDR1 MNHNY and CDR2 SVGAGI come from the germline V gene (reference sequence). CDR3 sequence: CASTNQGYSPLHF. The CDR3 coding sequence is TGTGCCAGCACCAACCAGGGTTATTCACCCCTCCACTTT.

A few counts support this clonotype. The V call is TRBV5-4, the J call TRBJ2-1; TRBD1 agrees at 7 bases. The CDR3 covers 14 residues. The germline CDR1 and CDR2 sequences are SGHNT and YYREEE (reference sequence). V shed 4 bases, J shed 5 bases, and the junction held 6 bases outside the gene matches. The chain's CDR3 is CASSTRDRNNEQFF. DNA of the CDR3: TGTGCCAGCAGCACCCGGGACAGAAACAATGAGCAGTTCTTC.

V is TRBV11-2 and J is TRBJ1-2; TRBD1 matches at 9 bases. The germline gives CDR1 SGHAT, CDR2 FQNNGV. This CDR3 region has 13 residues. Germline trimming cut 5 bases from V and 7 bases from J; bases unmatched to any gene: 5. CDR3 loop: CASSTGTGSGYTF. In DNA form, the CDR3 reads TGTGCCAGCAGCACCGGGACAGGGAGTGGCTACACCTTC.

The rearrangement links TRBV6-2 or TRBV6-3 to TRBJ2-3; D might be TRBD2 (6 bases). V shed 6 bases and J shed 5 bases, with 15 bases lying between them. The CDR3 is made up of 14 amino acids. Germline-derived CDR1 and CDR2 are MNHEY and SVGEGT. The CDR3 loop reads CASSRDSLEDTQYF. The CDR3 DNA follows: TGTGCCAGCAGCCGGGACTCCCTCGAAGATACGCAGTATTTT.

The chain has TRBV27 and TRBJ1-2; the D is unclear. This CDR3 contains 12 residues. Trimming took off 3 bases at V and 6 bases at J, with 8 bases between the two ends. The germline CDR1 and CDR2 sequences are MNHEY and SMNVEV (reference sequence). CDR3 region: CASSFLADGYTF. CDR3 DNA sequence: TGTGCCAGCAGTTTTTTAGCCGATGGCTACACCTTC.

The chain uses TRBV4-1 and TRBJ1-2; D call uncertain. The CDR3 spans 17 residues. Germline V gene sequence: CDR1 MGHRA, CDR2 YSYEKL. Trimming stripped 1 base from V and 6 bases from J, with 21 bases between. The CDR3 DNA reads TGCGCCAGCAGCCAAGGAGGTCCGCCGGGTACGGTTCATGGCTACACCTTC. Its protein product is CASSQGGPPGTVHGYTF.

Comment on this clonotype: A much larger clonotype is one base distant, so this may be a read error. The chain combines TRBV7-2 with TRBJ1-1; D is unresolved. Germline-derived CDR1 and CDR2 are SGHTA and FQGNSA. The CDR3 runs to 11 residues. V was clipped by 2 bases and J by 7 bases, with 5 bases between them. The CDR3 DNA reads as TGTGCCAGCAGCTTAATTAATGAAGCTTTCTTT. Translation: CASSLINEAFF.

This clonotype was seen a few times. This sequence joins TRBV14 and TRBJ2-2; no clear D gene. Germline V CDR1 and CDR2: SGHDN, FVKESK. CDR3 length: 13 amino acids. The germline V and J ends were trimmed by 0 bases and 5 bases, with 4 bases remaining between them. DNA of the CDR3: TGTGCCAGCAGCCAAGATATTACCGGGGAGCTGTTTTTT. Translating gives CASSQDITGELFF. Variable domain in full (rest from reference TRBV14 and TRBJ2-2): EAGVTQFPSHSVIEKGQTVTLRCDPISGHDNLYWYRRVMGKEIKFLLHFVKESKQDESGMPNNRFLAERTGGTYSTLKVQPAELEDSGVYFCASSQDITGELFFGEGSRLTVL.

This clonotype was seen a few times. This sequence joins TRBV15 and TRBJ1-1; maybe TRBD1 (5 bases). The CDR3 is 15 amino acids. V gave up 6 bases and J gave up 6 bases, with 20 bases separating them. The germline V gene encodes CDR1 LNHNV and CDR2 YYDKDF (reference sequence). This chain's CDR3 is CATSNTEGIFPEAFF. CDR3 nucleotide sequence: TGTGCCACCAGTAATACTGAGGGGATTTTCCCTGAAGCTTTCTTT.

This clonotype was seen only a few times. This may come from a read error, since a much larger clone is one base off. The chain has TRBV5-6 and TRBJ1-1, with D unclear. CDR3 length equals 12 residues. The germline V and J ends were trimmed by 2 bases and 1 base, with 3 bases remaining between them. From germline, CDR1 is SGHDT and CDR2 YYEEEE. In nucleotides, the CDR3 is TGTGCCAGCAGCTTCCAGAACACTGAAGCTTTCTTT. Its translation is CASSFQNTEAFF.

In its sample, this clonotype was seen a few times. The chain has TRBV9 and TRBJ1-4; 7 nucleotides align to TRBD1. The CDR3 totals 16 residues. Germline V gene sequence: CDR1 SGDLS, CDR2 YYNGEE. Trimming at V came to 0 bases and at J to 7 bases, leaving 9 bases not matched to a gene. CDR3 in amino acids: CASSVGPDRVSEKLFF. The CDR3, as DNA: TGTGCCAGCAGCGTAGGGCCCGACAGGGTATCTGAAAAACTGTTTTTT.

This rearrangement joins TRBV6-6 to TRBJ1-4, with unresolved D. CDR3 length: 16 residues. Germline V lookup: CDR1 MNHNY, CDR2 SVGAGI (reference sequence). V was trimmed by 7 bases and J by 0 bases, leaving 15 bases between them. The DNA of the CDR3 is TGTGCCAGCATTCCGAGGGCAGATGCAACTAATGAAAAACTGTTTTTT. It translates to CASIPRADATNEKLFF.

DNA of the CDR3: TGCAGCGCCCTGGTTAGAGATGGCTACACCTTC. This codes for CSALVRDGYTF. The chain links TRBV29-1 to TRBJ1-2; the D is unclear. The V end was cut by 7 bases, the J end by 6 bases, with 12 bases between. The germline V gene has CDR1 SQVTM and CDR2 ANQGSEA. The CDR3 is made up of 11 amino acids.

The chain joins TRBV10-3 to TRBJ1-2; possibly TRBD1 for D (5 bases). Germline V gene sequence: CDR1 ENHRY, CDR2 SYGVKD. This CDR3 comprises 13 residues. Trimming removed 7 bases at V and 8 bases at J, with 17 bases between. For the CDR3, the DNA is TGTGCCATCACAAGACAGCAGGGAGAGGGCTACACCTTC. The encoded protein is CAITRQQGEGYTF.